One sample yielded the 3 T cell receptor beta chains listed below, sequenced in a study of T-cell reconstitution after alpha-beta-depleted transplantation in children. Unique molecular identifiers featured in how the TCRbeta library was prepared. TCRdb reanalysed the PCR reads using MiXCR and keeps one entry per CDR3 protein. The sample comprises over 550,000 distinct CDR3 sequences, about 11% of which are singletons, and about 4.3% rests with the top ten. The source was PBMCs from the stem cell graft donor, collected from the stem cell graft. The receptors shown here come from a human donor who donated a stem cell graft to a child with acute myeloid leukemia.

This clonotype was seen a few times. CDR3 nucleotide sequence: TGTGCCAGCAATGAGGGACTAGCCTCAGATACGCAGTATTTT. Its translation is CASNEGLASDTQYF. J is TRBJ2-3 and V is TRBV6-1; 9 nucleotides agree with TRBD2. V trimming: 7 bases; J trimming: 4 bases; junction bases outside the gene matches: 6. Germline V CDR1 and CDR2: MNHNS, SASEGT. The CDR3 is 14 amino acids.

This clonotype appeared a few times. The chain links TRBV20-1 to TRBJ1-1; weak D call: TRBD1 (5 bases). Germline CDR1 and CDR2: DFQATT and SNEGSKA (reference sequence). The CDR3 has 13 amino acids. V was pared by 6 bases and J by 0 bases, with 11 bases between. The CDR3 sequence is CSALGVLNTEAFF. The CDR3 region has the DNA TGCAGTGCCCTGGGGGTCCTGAACACTGAAGCTTTCTTT.

This clonotype was seen at least ten times. This chain joins TRBV7-2 and TRBJ1-5, with D maybe TRBD1 (6 bases). V lost 6 bases and J 2 bases, leaving 14 bases between the germline ends. CDR1 is SGHTA and CDR2 is FQGNSA in the germline V gene. This CDR3 is 15 amino acids long. The CDR3 protein is CASRQTGLGNQPQHF. The CDR3 bases are TGTGCCAGCAGACAGACAGGACTTGGCAATCAGCCCCAGCATTTT.